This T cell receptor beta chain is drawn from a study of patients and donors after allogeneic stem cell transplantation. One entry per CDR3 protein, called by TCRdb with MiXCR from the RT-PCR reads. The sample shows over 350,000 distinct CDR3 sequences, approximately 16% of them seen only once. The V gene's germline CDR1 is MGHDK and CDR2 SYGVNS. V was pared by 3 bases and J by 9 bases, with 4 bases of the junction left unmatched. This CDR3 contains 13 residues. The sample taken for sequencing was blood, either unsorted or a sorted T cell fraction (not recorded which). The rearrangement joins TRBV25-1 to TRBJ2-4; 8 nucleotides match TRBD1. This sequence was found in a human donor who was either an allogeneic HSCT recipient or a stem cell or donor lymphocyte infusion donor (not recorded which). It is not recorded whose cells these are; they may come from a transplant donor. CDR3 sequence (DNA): TGTGCCAGCAGTGACACAGGGGGAACCATTCAGTACTTC. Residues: CASSDTGGTIQYF.